The 9 T cell receptor beta chains below come from one sample, sequenced in a study of blood T cell repertoires in COVID-19. The assay was immunoSEQ multiplex PCR, and TCRdb's table has in-frame clones only and misses some. The table shows over 150,000 clones, with approximately 85% occurring only once. The sample taken for sequencing was PBMCs or T cells enriched from blood (not recorded which). The receptor set was obtained from a man between 40 and 49 years old who had recovered from COVID-19.

This clone was detected only a few times. The CDR3 nucleotides read TGTGCCAGTAGTACGGGACATACGAACACTGAAGCTTTCTTT. Translated, it gives CASSTGHTNTEAFF. The chain is built from TRBV19 and TRBJ1-1; tentative D call: TRBD1 (6 bases). This CDR3 has 14 amino acids. Between the trimmed V and J ends, which lost 4 bases and 1 base, there was a span of 10 bases. CDR1 and CDR2 from the germline V gene are LNHDA and SQIVND (reference sequence).

The chain has TRBV27 and TRBJ2-5; D gene ambiguous. The CDR3 is 13 amino acids. From germline, CDR1 is MNHEY and CDR2 SMNVEV (reference sequence). V was clipped by 2 bases and J by 5 bases, with 9 bases between them. DNA for the CDR3: TGTGCCAGCAGTTTAATGGAGTGGGAGACCCAGTACTTC. Its protein product is CASSLMEWETQYF.

A single count supports this clone. The V gene is TRBV12-3 or TRBV12-4, the J gene TRBJ1-2, with a tentative D call TRBD1 (6 bases). The CDR3 loop spans 13 amino acids. V lost 6 bases and J 8 bases, leaving 16 bases between the germline ends. The chain's CDR3 is CASSPNRVWGYTF. CDR3 nucleotide sequence: TGTGCCAGCAGCCCTAACAGGGTATGGGGCTACACCTTC.

This clone was detected once. The rearrangement joins TRBV27 to TRBJ1-4, with D possibly TRBD1 on 5 matching bases. CDR1 and CDR2 (germline): MNHEY, SMNVEV (reference sequence). The V gene lost 0 bases and the J gene lost 2 bases, with 16 bases spanning the gap. The CDR3 consists of 18 residues. The CDR3 nucleotides read TGTGCCAGCAGTTTATCAGGCAGGGATCTCCTGACTAATGAAAAACTGTTTTTT. It encodes CASSLSGRDLLTNEKLFF.

This clone was detected a few times. This rearrangement joins TRBV6-2 or TRBV6-3 to TRBJ2-1, with TRBD2 identical over 11 bases. J gave up 0 bases and V 1 base, and 8 bases lay outside the gene matches. The CDR3 consists of 19 residues. Germline loops: CDR1 MNHEY, CDR2 SVGEGT. The CDR3 loop is CASSYLGTSGLSSYNEQFF. The CDR3, as DNA: TGTGCCAGCAGTTACTTGGGGACTAGCGGCCTTAGCTCCTACAATGAGCAGTTCTTC.

The rearrangement uses TRBV15 and TRBJ1-1, with a possible D match to TRBD1 (5 bases). Trimming removed 5 bases at V and 1 base at J, with 11 bases between. CDR1 is LNHNV, CDR2 YYDKDF, per germline (reference sequence). The CDR3 consists of 14 residues. The DNA of the CDR3 is TGTGCCACCAGCGCCCAGGACACGAACACTGAAGCTTTCTTT. Its protein is CATSAQDTNTEAFF.

CDR3 nucleotides: TGCAGCGTCCTGACAGGGGACGATGGCTACACCTTC. Residues: CSVLTGDDGYTF. The gene calls are TRBV29-1 and TRBJ1-2; 8 bases agree with TRBD1. CDR3 length: 12 residues. V dropped 6 bases and J dropped 6; count of bases not matched to a gene: 6. The germline CDR1 and CDR2 sequences are SQVTM and ANQGSEA.

J is TRBJ2-1 and V is TRBV5-1; TRBD2 aligns across 13 bases. Germline V gene lookup returns CDR1 SGHRS and CDR2 YFSETQ. V lost 3 bases to trimming and J lost 2 bases; unmatched junction nucleotides: 5. The CDR3 has 17 residues. This CDR3 is CASSYGGTSGAYNEQFF. The CDR3 DNA reads as TGCGCCAGCAGCTACGGGGGGACTAGCGGGGCCTACAATGAGCAGTTCTTC.

This clone was recorded a few times. The rearrangement uses TRBV7-3 and TRBJ2-5, with 16 bases lining up with TRBD2. The CDR3 covers 18 residues. V shed 6 bases, J shed 1 base, and the junction held 8 bases outside the gene matches. From germline, CDR1 is SGHTA and CDR2 FQGTGA. CDR3 DNA: TGTGCCAGCAGTTCCGGGACTAGCGGGAGGGCAGGCCAAGAGACCCAGTACTTC. Residues: CASSSGTSGRAGQETQYF. The full variable domain, with the rest looked up from reference TRBV7-3 and TRBJ2-5, is GAGVSQTPSNKVTEKGKYVELRCDPISGHTALYWYRQSLGQGPEFLIYFQGTGAADDSGLPNDRFFAVRPEGSVSTLKIQRTERGDSAVYLCASSSGTSGRAGQETQYFGPGTRLLVL.